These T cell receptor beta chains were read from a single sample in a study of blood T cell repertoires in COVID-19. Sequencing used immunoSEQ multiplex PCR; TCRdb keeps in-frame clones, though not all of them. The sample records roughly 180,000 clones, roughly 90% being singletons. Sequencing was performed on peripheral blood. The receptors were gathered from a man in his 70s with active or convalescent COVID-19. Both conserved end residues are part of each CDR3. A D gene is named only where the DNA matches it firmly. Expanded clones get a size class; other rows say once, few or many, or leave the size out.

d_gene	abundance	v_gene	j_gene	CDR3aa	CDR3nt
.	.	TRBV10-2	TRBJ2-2	CASSEIMGSGELFF	TGCGCCAGCAGTGAGATCATGGGGAGCGGGGAGCTGTTTTTT
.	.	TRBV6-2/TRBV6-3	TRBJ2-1	CASSYTGLGSYNEQFF	TGTGCCAGCAGTTACACGGGACTGGGCTCCTACAATGAGCAGTTCTTC
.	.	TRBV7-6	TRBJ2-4	CASSSPGAKNIQYF	TGTGCCAGCAGCTCCCCGGGGGCCAAAAACATTCAGTACTTC
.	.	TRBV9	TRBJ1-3	CASSGGAGFSGNTIYF	TGTGCCAGCAGCGGAGGTGCGGGGTTCTCTGGAAACACCATATATTTT
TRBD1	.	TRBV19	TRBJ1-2	CASSPTSQGLMDYGYTF	TGTGCCAGTAGCCCCACATCACAGGGGCTAATGGACTATGGCTACACCTTC
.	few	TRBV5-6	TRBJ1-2	CASSVLTGITGYTF	TGTGCCAGCAGCGTTCTCACAGGGATTACTGGCTACACCTTC
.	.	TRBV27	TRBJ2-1	CASTLTSPLYNEQFF	TGTGCCAGCACCCTGACTAGTCCCCTCTACAATGAGCAGTTCTTC
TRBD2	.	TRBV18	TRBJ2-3	CASSPPGGSTDTQYF	TGTGCCAGCTCACCACCGGGGGGGAGCACAGATACGCAGTATTTT
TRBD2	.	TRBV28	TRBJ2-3	CASSPPTSGSFDTQYF	TGTGCCAGCAGTCCCCCGACTAGCGGGAGTTTCGATACGCAGTATTTT
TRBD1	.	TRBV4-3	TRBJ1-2	CASSLSGTGVGYTF	TGCGCCAGCAGCTTATCCGGGACAGGGGTCGGCTACACCTTC
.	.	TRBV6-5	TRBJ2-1	CASSHRYVNEQFF	TGTGCCAGCAGCCACCGGTACGTCAATGAGCAGTTCTTC
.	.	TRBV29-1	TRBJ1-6	CSVAMSSYNSPLHF	TGCAGCGTTGCCATGAGCTCCTATAATTCACCCCTCCACTTT
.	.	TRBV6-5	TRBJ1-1	CASTQALGGTEAFF	TGTGCCAGCACTCAGGCTCTCGGGGGCACTGAAGCTTTCTTT
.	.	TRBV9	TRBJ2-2	CASSVGAGPGELFF	TGTGCCAGCAGCGTAGGGGCAGGCCCCGGGGAGCTGTTTTTT
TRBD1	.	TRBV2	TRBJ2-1	CASSLTGPSYNEQFF	TGTGCCAGCAGCCTGACAGGGCCATCCTACAATGAGCAGTTCTTC
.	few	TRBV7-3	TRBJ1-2	CASSSTDRIYTF	TGTGCCAGCAGCTCGACGGACAGAATCTACACCTTC
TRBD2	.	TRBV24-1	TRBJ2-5	CATSDSSGGQETQYF	TGTGCCACCAGTGACTCCAGCGGGGGCCAAGAGACCCAGTACTTC
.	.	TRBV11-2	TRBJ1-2	CASSFTGGAGGYTF	TGTGCCAGCAGCTTCACGGGGGGCGCTGGGGGCTACACCTTC
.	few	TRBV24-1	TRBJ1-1	CATRGKRNTEAFF	TGTGCCACCCGGGGGAAAAGGAACACTGAAGCTTTCTTT
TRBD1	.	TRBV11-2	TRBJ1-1	CASSSPTSGQRNTEAFF	TGTGCCAGCAGCTCCCCTACCTCGGGACAGAGGAACACTGAAGCTTTCTTT
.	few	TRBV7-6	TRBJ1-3	CASSLNRDNSGNTIYF	TGTGCCAGCAGCTTAAATCGGGACAACTCTGGAAACACCATATATTTT
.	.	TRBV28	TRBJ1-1	CASSLRQGRTEAFF	TGTGCCAGCAGTTTAAGGCAGGGCAGAACTGAAGCTTTCTTT
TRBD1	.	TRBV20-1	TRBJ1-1	CSASVRGQVVTEAFF	TGCAGTGCTAGTGTCCGAGGACAGGTAGTAACTGAAGCTTTCTTT
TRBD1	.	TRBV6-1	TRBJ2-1	CASSETGYNEQFF	TGTGCCAGCAGTGAGACAGGGTACAATGAGCAGTTCTTC
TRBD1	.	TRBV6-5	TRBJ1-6	CASSYSRDRKPLHF	TGTGCCAGCAGTTACTCGCGGGACAGAAAACCCCTCCACTTT
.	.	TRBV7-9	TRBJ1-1	CASRETGDTEAFF	TGTGCCAGCAGGGAAACGGGGGACACTGAAGCTTTCTTT